A single sample is the source of the 25 T cell receptor beta chains below, sequenced in a study of PD-L1 blockade in urothelial cancer. Clones were read by immunoSEQ multiplex PCR, and TCRdb kept only the in-frame ones, dropping some. The table has around 45,000 clones, approximately 78% seen once. Time point in this sample: pretreatment peripheral blood. Sequencing used PBMCs, obtained around atezolizumab (anti-PD-L1) treatment. The origin of the receptors is a man in his fifties or sixties with urothelial cancer.

This clone was seen only once. The V call is TRBV5-1, the J call TRBJ2-1, with D perhaps matching TRBD1 (6 bases). The CDR3 has 16 amino acids. Germline-derived CDR1 and CDR2 are SGHRS and YFSETQ. V shed 5 bases and J shed 8 bases, with 23 bases lying between them. The CDR3 sequence is CASSSGPGQHGDEQFF. CDR3 bases: TGCGCCAGCAGTTCTGGCCCTGGACAGCATGGGGATGAGCAGTTCTTC. The whole variable domain, filled in from reference TRBV5-1 and TRBJ2-1, reads KAGVTQTPRYLIKTRGQQVTLSCSPISGHRSVSWYQQTPGQGLQFLFEYFSETQRNKGNFPGRFSGRQFSNSRSEMNVSTLELGDSALYLCASSSGPGQHGDEQFFGPGTRLTVL.

This chain connects TRBV5-1 to TRBJ1-1; maybe TRBD1 (6 bases). Deletions cut 0 bases from V and 4 bases from J, with 16 bases between. The CDR3 extends over 16 amino acids. The germline CDR1 and CDR2 sequences are SGHRS and YFSETQ. The DNA of the CDR3 is TGCGCCAGCAGCTTGGTTCAGGGGATAGGGGGCACTGAAGCTTTCTTT. Encoded protein: CASSLVQGIGGTEAFF.

The sample holds a few counts of this clone. The chain is built from TRBV5-1 and TRBJ1-6; TRBD1 agrees at 7 bases. V lost 4 bases to trimming and J lost 6 bases; unmatched junction nucleotides: 7. Germline V gives CDR1 SGHRS, CDR2 YFSETQ. CDR3 length: 15 residues. The CDR3 spells CASSPGTATNSPLHF. For the CDR3, the DNA is TGCGCCAGCAGCCCAGGGACAGCTACTAATTCACCCCTCCACTTT.

The chain carries TRBV29-1 and TRBJ1-3; 10 nucleotides align to TRBD1. Germline V CDR1 and CDR2: SQVTM, ANQGSEA. This CDR3 spans 14 amino acids. Unmatched junction bases numbered 2, after V lost 6 bases and J lost 0 bases. The CDR3 DNA is TGCAGCGTAGGACAGGGGGGCTCTGGAAACACCATATATTTT. This encodes CSVGQGGSGNTIYF.

The gene calls are TRBV28 and TRBJ1-2; possibly TRBD1 for D (6 bases). Germline V CDR1 and CDR2: MDHEN, SYDVKM. Trimming took off 6 bases at V and 4 bases at J, with 18 bases between the two ends. The length of the CDR3 is 15 residues. The CDR3 DNA reads TGTGCCAGCAGCAAAGCCGGGGGGGCTGGCTATGGCTACACCTTC. This gives the protein CASSKAGGAGYGYTF.

The rearrangement links TRBV19 to TRBJ2-3, with D perhaps TRBD1 (5 bases). The length of the CDR3 is 15 residues. Germline V CDR1 and CDR2: LNHDA, SQIVND (reference sequence). V shed 3 bases and J shed 3 bases, with 13 bases lying between them. For the CDR3, the DNA is TGTGCCAGTAGTATCCAGGGTACCGGGACAGATACGCAGTATTTT. It is translated as CASSIQGTGTDTQYF.

The rearrangement joins TRBV7-8 to TRBJ1-5, with 8 bases fitting TRBD1. Germline CDR1 and CDR2: SGHVS and FQNEAQ. This CDR3 spans 15 amino acids. The V segment lost 5 bases and the J segment 1 base; nucleotides outside the gene matches: 4. CDR3 nucleotide sequence: TGTGCCAGCAGCAACCGGACAGGGAGCAATCAGCCCCAGCATTTT. It codes for CASSNRTGSNQPQHF.

CDR3 region: CASGLATVATNEKLFF. The CDR3 DNA is TGTGCTAGTGGTTTGGCGACAGTTGCAACTAATGAAAAACTGTTTTTT. The chain recombines TRBV12-5 with TRBJ1-4, with D maybe TRBD1 (5 bases). CDR1 LGHNT and CDR2 FRNRAP come from the germline V gene. The V end lost 1 base, the J end lost 0 bases, and 9 bases lay between the germline ends. The CDR3 loop spans 16 amino acids. The variable domain in full, with the rest retrieved from reference TRBV12-5 and TRBJ1-4, is DARVTQTPRHKVTEMGQEVTMRCQPILGHNTVFWYRQTMMQGLELLAYFRNRAPLDDSGMPKDRFSAEMPDATLATLKIQPSEPRDSAVYFCASGLATVATNEKLFFGSGTQLSVL.

V and J are TRBV10-3 and TRBJ2-1; 7 positions agree with TRBD2. Trimming cost V 4 bases and J 7 bases; bases outside gene matches: 13. CDR1 and CDR2 from the germline V gene are ENHRY and SYGVKD. This CDR3 is built from 16 residues. Here the CDR3 reads CAISGGAGVVSNEQFF. In nucleotides, the CDR3 is TGTGCCATCAGTGGTGGGGCGGGAGTCGTGTCGAATGAGCAGTTCTTC.

The J gene is TRBJ1-5, the V gene TRBV15; D remains ambiguous. V gave up 5 bases and J gave up 6 bases, with 20 bases separating them. This CDR3 spans 16 amino acids. The germline gives CDR1 LNHNV, CDR2 YYDKDF (reference sequence). CDR3 region: CATSLFAGYGSQPQHF. Here the CDR3 DNA reads TGTGCCACCAGCCTTTTCGCGGGCTATGGTAGTCAGCCCCAGCATTTT.

This clone has only one observation. Distinct nucleotide sequences in the sample also encode this CDR3. The genes are TRBV15 and TRBJ2-3; tentative D call: TRBD1 (6 bases). CDR1 LNHNV and CDR2 YYDKDF come from the germline V gene (reference sequence). CDR3 length equals 15 residues. The V end was cut by 0 bases, the J end by 4 bases, with 11 bases between. The CDR3 bases are TGTGCCACCAGCAGAGAGACAGGTGGGGCAGATACGCAGTATTTT. Translating it yields CATSRETGGADTQYF.

V gene TRBV5-1 combines with J gene TRBJ2-6, with 9 bases identical to TRBD1. V gave up 4 bases and J gave up 3 bases; unmatched junction bases: 8. This CDR3 is 17 amino acids long. Germline V lookup: CDR1 SGHRS, CDR2 YFSETQ. CDR3 DNA: TGCGCCAGCAGCGCCGGGACAGGGCTGATTGGGGCCAACGTCCTGACTTTC. Translation: CASSAGTGLIGANVLTF.

J is TRBJ1-2 and V is TRBV4-2, with a tentative D call TRBD1 (5 bases). The CDR3 totals 15 residues. The ends were cut back, 0 bases at V and 7 bases at J, with 15 bases in the middle. The germline V gene encodes CDR1 LGHNA and CDR2 YNFKEQ. In DNA form, the CDR3 reads TGTGCCAGCAGCCAAGATCTTTGGGGGGGATTTGGCTACACCTTC. Residues: CASSQDLWGGFGYTF.

This sequence joins TRBV7-2 and TRBJ2-1; 12 bases line up with TRBD2. J gave up 15 bases and V 2 bases, and 5 bases lay outside the gene matches. Germline loops: CDR1 SGHTA, CDR2 FQGNSA. The CDR3 is made up of 13 amino acids. The CDR3 DNA sequence: TGTGCCAGCAGCTTATCAGAGACTAGCGGGAGGTTCTTC. It yields the protein CASSLSETSGRFF.

The chain combines TRBV6-1 with TRBJ1-6; tentatively, D is TRBD1 (6 bases). The germline V gene has CDR1 MNHNS and CDR2 SASEGT. This CDR3 comprises 15 residues. V dropped 4 bases and J dropped 7 bases, with 14 bases sitting between them. CDR3 region: CASSGRDIRNSPLHF. In DNA, the CDR3 is TGTGCCAGCAGTGGCCGGGACATTAGAAATTCACCCCTCCACTTT.

This clone has just one count. V and J are TRBV7-6 and TRBJ1-5; a weak D match, TRBD1 (6 bases). Germline V gives CDR1 SGHVS, CDR2 FNYEAQ. The CDR3 consists of 17 residues. V was shortened by 1 base and J by 4 bases, with 17 bases between the two germline ends. The DNA of the CDR3 is TGTGCCAGCAGCTTAGAATCTTCGACAGGATATAATCAGCCCCAGCATTTT. As protein: CASSLESSTGYNQPQHF.

This rearrangement joins TRBV25-1 to TRBJ1-2; D may be TRBD1 (5 bases). Trimming took 5 bases from V and 8 from J, leaving 15 bases between them. The CDR3 sequence is 13 residues long. Germline lookup yields CDR1 MGHDK and CDR2 SYGVNS. CDR3 sequence (DNA): TGTGCCAGCAGTCGCCAGCTATGGACAGGCTACACCTTC. Protein product: CASSRQLWTGYTF.

This clone was picked up one time. This chain joins TRBV5-5 and TRBJ1-2; D unresolved. Germline values: CDR1 SGHKS, CDR2 YYEKEE (reference sequence). The V gene lost 4 bases and the J gene lost 8 bases, with 12 bases spanning the gap. CDR3 size: 12 residues. DNA for the CDR3: TGTGCCAGCAGCCTATGGACGGGGGGCTACACCTTC. This encodes CASSLWTGGYTF.

The chain couples TRBV7-9 to TRBJ1-2; no firm D call. Trimming left V 1 base short and J 2 bases short, with 14 bases between. Germline CDR1 is SEHNR and CDR2 is FQNEAQ (reference sequence). There are 16 residues in the CDR3. DNA of the CDR3: TGTGCCAGCAGCTTAGGACTAACCGGCAACAACTATGGCTACACCTTC. Protein: CASSLGLTGNNYGYTF.

The chain uses TRBV7-8 and TRBJ1-1; TRBD1 is a possible D gene (6 bases). CDR3 length equals 15 residues. Germline-derived CDR1 and CDR2 are SGHVS and FQNEAQ. V dropped 5 bases and J dropped 1 base, with 14 bases sitting between them. The CDR3 here is CASSEDSTWNTEAFF. As DNA, the CDR3 is TGTGCCAGCAGCGAGGACAGCACATGGAACACTGAAGCTTTCTTT.

The gene calls are TRBV25-1 and TRBJ2-2; 11 bases line up with TRBD2. Germline CDR1 is MGHDK and CDR2 is SYGVNS. CDR3 size: 15 residues. The J segment lost 7 bases and the V segment lost 6 bases, leaving 7 bases of the junction unmatched. The CDR3 DNA reads TGTGCCAGCAGGTCCGGGACTAGCGGTATCGGGGAGCTGTTTTTT. This codes for CASRSGTSGIGELFF.

The chain is built from TRBV4-2 and TRBJ1-4, with D possibly being TRBD1 (5 bases). The CDR3 length is 15 residues. Germline V lookup: CDR1 LGHNA, CDR2 YNFKEQ. Trimming pared 5 bases from V and 6 bases from J, leaving 16 bases between. CDR3 region: CASSSTTEWDEKLFF. CDR3 coding DNA: TGTGCCAGCAGCTCTACGACAGAATGGGATGAAAAACTGTTTTTT.

The chain carries TRBV5-1 and TRBJ1-2; no clear D. The CDR3 covers 13 residues. V lost 3 bases to trimming and J lost 2 bases, with 8 bases between them. Per germline, CDR1 SGHRS and CDR2 YFSETQ. The DNA for the CDR3 is TGCGCCAGCAGCTCCGACACAAACTATGGCTACACCTTC. Its protein product is CASSSDTNYGYTF.

The V and J genes are TRBV14 and TRBJ1-1; 7 nucleotides align to TRBD1. Losses at the gene ends were 4 bases for V and 4 bases for J; bases not matched to a gene: 6. This CDR3 comprises 14 residues. Per germline, CDR1 SGHDN and CDR2 FVKESK. The DNA of the CDR3 is TGTGCCAGCAGCCCGTACAGGGGAGGCACTGAAGCTTTCTTT. It yields the protein CASSPYRGGTEAFF. The full variable domain, with the rest looked up from reference TRBV14 and TRBJ1-1, is EAGVTQFPSHSVIEKGQTVTLRCDPISGHDNLYWYRRVMGKEIKFLLHFVKESKQDESGMPNNRFLAERTGGTYSTLKVQPAELEDSGVYFCASSPYRGGTEAFFGQGTRLTVV.

The V call is TRBV5-4, the J call TRBJ2-3; 12 positions match TRBD2. CDR1 is SGHNT and CDR2 is YYREEE in the germline V gene (reference sequence). The CDR3 covers 16 residues. V shed 3 bases, J shed 1 base, and the junction held 3 bases outside the gene matches. The CDR3: CASSWLAGGRTDTQYF. The CDR3 DNA sequence: TGTGCCAGCAGCTGGCTAGCGGGGGGGCGCACAGATACGCAGTATTTT.